Below, one T cell receptor (beta chain) is given with its context. Its antigen is as yet unknown. Libraries were prepared by immunoSEQ multiplex PCR; TCRdb keeps only in-frame clonotypes and omits some of them. The data hold 45,000 or so clones, with around 83% observed a single time. These data come from a study of T cell clonotyping in hematopoietic cell transplantation. The wider study: Recipient samples before transplant were obtained post-cytoreduction. Whole-study results and caveats: Higher Inverse Simpson Index values in graft donor and pretransplant recipient predicted broader posttransplant TCR diversity. CD4 and CD8 repertoire contributions could not be separated without sorting.

The time point was: recipient sample about 28 days before transplant, after cytoreduction. Recipient blood drawn about 28 days pretransplant and days 30, 100, 180 after. The germline V and J ends were trimmed by 3 bases and 5 bases, with 8 bases remaining between them. The CDR3 has 14 amino acids. Germline CDR1 reads MNHEY; CDR2 reads SMNVEV (reference sequence). The starting material was peripheral blood mononuclear cells, obtained before stem cell transplant. The sequence came from a man between 60 and 75 years old with myelodysplastic syndrome. Some clones in this sample may be carry-over from other donors' samples. The rearrangement joins TRBV27 to TRBJ1-6; D not resolved. The CDR3 DNA sequence: TGTGCCAGCAGTTTGGCAATAAATAATTCACCCCTCCACTTT. Its protein is CASSLAINNSPLHF.